Following are 5 T cell receptor beta chains from one sample sequenced in a study of blood T cell repertoires in COVID-19. The data were produced by immunoSEQ multiplex PCR, yet TCRdb's version contains in-frame clones alone and is incomplete. The data hold some 460,000 clones, with about 90% observed a single time. The sequenced sample consisted of PBMCs or T cells enriched from blood (not recorded which). The receptor set was obtained from a woman aged 18-29 years who had recovered from COVID-19.

The gene calls are TRBV6-5 and TRBJ1-1, with D possibly matching TRBD1 (6 bases). V lost 3 bases and J lost 10, with 15 bases in between. This CDR3 has 13 amino acids. Germline CDR1 is MNHEY and CDR2 is SVGAGI. CDR3 loop: CASSYTRGAGAFF. The DNA of the CDR3 is TGTGCCAGCAGTTATACTCGGGGGGCAGGAGCTTTCTTT.

The chain uses TRBV5-1 and TRBJ2-6; no reliable D call. The CDR3 has 17 amino acids. Trimming left V 0 bases short and J 2 bases short, with 12 bases between. The germline V gene has CDR1 SGHRS and CDR2 YFSETQ. CDR3 nucleotide sequence: TGCGCCAGCAGCTTGGACTTGGTAGCCACTGGGGCCAACGTCCTGACTTTC. Translation: CASSLDLVATGANVLTF. Full variable domain (rest looked up from reference TRBV5-1 and TRBJ2-6): KAGVTQTPRYLIKTRGQQVTLSCSPISGHRSVSWYQQTPGQGLQFLFEYFSETQRNKGNFPGRFSGRQFSNSRSEMNVSTLELGDSALYLCASSLDLVATGANVLTFGAGSRLTVL.

The V and J genes are TRBV11-2 and TRBJ2-4, with 12 bases lining up with TRBD2. V shed 3 bases and J 1 base; nucleotides not matched to a gene: 10. Germline V CDR1 and CDR2: SGHAT, FQNNGV. This CDR3 has 19 residues. The chain's CDR3 is CASSLSSGGAVSAKNIQYF. As DNA, the CDR3 is TGTGCCAGCAGCTTGTCTAGCGGGGGGGCCGTCTCGGCCAAAAACATTCAGTACTTC.

The J gene is TRBJ2-7, the V gene TRBV11-2; TRBD1 matches 7 bases. The CDR3 covers 15 residues. The trim removed 1 base at V and 6 bases at J, leaving 9 bases unmatched. The germline CDR1 and CDR2 sequences are SGHAT and FQNNGV. CDR3 residues: CASSLAQGSYLEQYF. CDR3 bases: TGTGCCAGCAGCTTAGCACAGGGGAGTTATCTCGAGCAGTACTTC.

The genes are TRBV19 and TRBJ1-5; 8 positions agree with TRBD1. CDR1 is LNHDA and CDR2 is SQIVND in the germline V gene (reference sequence). V shed 3 bases and J 7 bases; nucleotides not matched to a gene: 5. The CDR3 extends over 14 amino acids. The CDR3 nucleotides are TGTGCCAGTAGTATCGTAGGACAGGGCCAGCCCCAGCATTTT. Protein sequence: CASSIVGQGQPQHF.